The clone carrying this T cell receptor beta chain was counted ten times or more. Unique molecular identifiers tagged the TCRbeta library. TCRdb independently ran MiXCR on the PCR reads; one entry per CDR3 protein. The sample lists about 610,000 distinct CDR3 sequences; about 10% were seen once. V lost 0 bases to trimming and J lost 4 bases; unmatched junction nucleotides: 8. The germline V gene encodes CDR1 DFQATT and CDR2 SNEGSKA (reference sequence). This CDR3 has 16 residues. These data belong to a study of T-cell reconstitution after alpha-beta-depleted transplantation in children. The rearrangement links TRBV20-1 to TRBJ2-3; 9 bases are a match to TRBD2. Sequences were derived from PBMCs from the stem cell graft donor, sampled from the stem cell graft. The receptor comes from a human donor who donated a stem cell graft to a child with acute myeloid leukemia. The CDR3 is CSARDELAGSPDTQYF. DNA of the CDR3: TGCAGTGCTAGAGATGAACTAGCGGGCTCACCAGATACGCAGTATTTT.